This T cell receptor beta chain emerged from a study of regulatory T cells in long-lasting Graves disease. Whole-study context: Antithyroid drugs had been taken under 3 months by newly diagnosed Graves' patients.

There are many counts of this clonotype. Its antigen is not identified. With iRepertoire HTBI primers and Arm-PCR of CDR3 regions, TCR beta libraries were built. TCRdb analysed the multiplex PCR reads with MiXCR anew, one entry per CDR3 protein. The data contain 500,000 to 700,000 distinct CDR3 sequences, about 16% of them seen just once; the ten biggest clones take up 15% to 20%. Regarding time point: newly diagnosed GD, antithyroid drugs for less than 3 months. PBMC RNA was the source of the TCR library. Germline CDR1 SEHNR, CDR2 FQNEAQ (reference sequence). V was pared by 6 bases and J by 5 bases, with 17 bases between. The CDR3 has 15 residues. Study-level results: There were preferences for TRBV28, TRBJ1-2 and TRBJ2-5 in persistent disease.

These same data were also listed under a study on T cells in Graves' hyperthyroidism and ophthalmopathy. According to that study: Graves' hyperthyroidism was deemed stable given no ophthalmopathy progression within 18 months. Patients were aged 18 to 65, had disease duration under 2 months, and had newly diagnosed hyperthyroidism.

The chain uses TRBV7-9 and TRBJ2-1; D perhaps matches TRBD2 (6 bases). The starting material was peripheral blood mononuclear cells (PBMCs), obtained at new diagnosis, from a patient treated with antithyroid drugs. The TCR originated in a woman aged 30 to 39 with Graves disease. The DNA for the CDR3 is TGTGCCAGCAGGACGGGAGTTTTTGGCCACAATGAGCAGTTCTTC. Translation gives CASRTGVFGHNEQFF.